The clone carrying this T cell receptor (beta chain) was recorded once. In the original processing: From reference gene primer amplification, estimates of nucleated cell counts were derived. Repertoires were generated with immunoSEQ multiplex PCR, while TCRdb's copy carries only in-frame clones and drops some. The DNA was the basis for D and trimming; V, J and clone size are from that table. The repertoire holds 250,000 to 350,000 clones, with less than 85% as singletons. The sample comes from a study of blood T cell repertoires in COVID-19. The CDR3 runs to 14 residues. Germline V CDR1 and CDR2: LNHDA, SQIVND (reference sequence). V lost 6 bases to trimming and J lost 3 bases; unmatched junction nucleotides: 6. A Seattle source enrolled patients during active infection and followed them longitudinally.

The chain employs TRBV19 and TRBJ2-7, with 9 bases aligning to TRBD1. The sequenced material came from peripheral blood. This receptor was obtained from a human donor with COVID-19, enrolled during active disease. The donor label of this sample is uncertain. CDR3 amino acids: CASSGQGTLYEQYF. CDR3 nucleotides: TGTGCCAGTAGCGGACAGGGGACCCTCTACGAGCAGTACTTC.